This passage covers 9 T cell receptor beta chains from one sample sequenced in a study of Graves' ophthalmopathy and Graves' hyperthyroidism. The authors amplified TCR beta CDR3 regions from RNA transcripts. An opening RT-PCR round employed HTBI primers and preceded a second-round multiplex PCR. TCRdb fed the multiplex PCR reads into MiXCR, producing one record per CDR3 protein. The top ten clones hold about 40% of a sample with approximately 700,000 distinct CDR3 sequences, 40% of them seen once. The specimen was peripheral blood. These receptors were collected from an adult man with Graves' ophthalmopathy.

The count of this clonotype is one. The chain uses TRBV7-2 and TRBJ2-7; D possibly corresponds to TRBD1 (6 bases). V was trimmed by 1 base and J by 0 bases, leaving 16 bases between them. The CDR3 has 17 residues. The germline V gene encodes CDR1 SGHTA and CDR2 FQGNSA. CDR3 protein: CASSLGVQGPISYEQYV. The CDR3 DNA reads as TGTGCCAGCAGCTTAGGGGTCCAGGGGCCCATCTCCTACGAGCAGTACGTC.

The chain uses TRBV4-2 and TRBJ1-2, with 7 bases aligning to TRBD1. There are 15 residues in the CDR3. Germline trimming cut 5 bases from V and 4 bases from J; bases unmatched to any gene: 10. Germline CDR1 and CDR2: LGHNA and YNFKEQ. The CDR3 here is CASSKRSGTAYGYTF. The CDR3, as DNA: TGTGCCAGCAGCAAACGATCCGGGACAGCCTATGGCTACACCTTC.

The chain has TRBV20-1 and TRBJ2-2; no clear D. The CDR3 is 13 residues long. The V end lost 7 bases, the J end lost 1 base, and 10 bases lay between the germline ends. Germline loops: CDR1 DFQATT, CDR2 SNEGSKA (reference sequence). The CDR3 is CSGRARNTGELFF. For the CDR3, the DNA is TGCAGTGGTAGGGCCAGGAACACCGGGGAGCTGTTTTTT.

This chain links TRBV5-5 with TRBJ1-1; no clear D. This CDR3 is built from 14 residues. Germline V lookup: CDR1 SGHKS, CDR2 YYEKEE (reference sequence). Trimming removed 4 bases from V and 3 bases from J, with 13 bases in between. The CDR3 loop reads CASSPGRGYTEAFF. CDR3 in DNA: TGTGCCAGCAGCCCCGGGCGGGGTTACACTGAAGCTTTCTTT.

This clonotype was seen at least ten times. V usage is TRBV29-1 and J usage is TRBJ1-2, with 8 bases identical to TRBD1. This CDR3 is built from 11 residues. Trimming removed 6 bases from V and 7 bases from J; junction bases left unmatched: 4. Germline V gene data show CDR1 as SQVTM and CDR2 as ANQGSEA. CDR3 in amino acids: CSVPDRGGYTF. The CDR3 bases are TGCAGCGTCCCTGACAGGGGTGGCTACACCTTC.

V usage is TRBV7-9 and J usage is TRBJ1-5; D remains ambiguous. This CDR3 contains 15 residues. V was pared by 4 bases and J by 3 bases, with 13 bases between. The germline CDR1 and CDR2 sequences are SEHNR and FQNEAQ (reference sequence). As DNA, the CDR3 is TGTGCCAGCAGCTCAAGCTATCGAATCAATCAGCCCCAGCATTTT. It encodes CASSSSYRINQPQHF. The full variable domain, completed using reference TRBV7-9 and TRBJ1-5, is DTGVSQNPRHKITKRGQNVTFRCDPISEHNRLYWYRQTLGQGPEFLTYFQNEAQLEKSRLLSDRFSAERPKGSFSTLEIQRTEQGDSAMYLCASSSSYRINQPQHFGDGTRLSIL.

This chain connects TRBV14 to TRBJ2-7; TRBD1 agrees at 7 bases. CDR3 length: 15 residues. V was clipped by 5 bases and J by 0 bases; unmatched bases: 7. Looked up from germline, CDR1 is SGHDN and CDR2 is FVKESK. CDR3 in amino acids: CASSTGTANSYEQYF. In DNA, the CDR3 is TGTGCCAGCAGCACCGGGACAGCCAACTCCTACGAGCAGTACTTC. The full variable domain, completed using reference TRBV14 and TRBJ2-7, is EAGVTQFPSHSVIEKGQTVTLRCDPISGHDNLYWYRRVMGKEIKFLLHFVKESKQDESGMPNNRFLAERTGGTYSTLKVQPAELEDSGVYFCASSTGTANSYEQYFGPGTRLTVT.

This clonotype was counted ten times or more. The rearrangement uses TRBV20-1 and TRBJ1-2; D is uncertain. CDR1 and CDR2 from the germline V gene are DFQATT and SNEGSKA (reference sequence). CDR3 length: 12 amino acids. The CDR3 DNA sequence: TGCAGCGGACGGCGCTCCCGGGGTGGCTACACCTTC. It translates to CSGRRSRGGYTF.

This clonotype was counted at least ten times. The chain is built from TRBV2 and TRBJ2-5; the match to TRBD1 covers 7 bases. CDR3 length equals 12 residues. The germline CDR1 and CDR2 sequences are SNHLY and FYNNEI. The J segment lost 2 bases and the V segment lost 8 bases, leaving 2 bases of the junction unmatched. CDR3 nucleotide sequence: TGTGCCAGCGCACAGGGGCAAGAGACCCAGTACTTC. It specifies CASAQGQETQYF.